Below are 29 T cell receptor beta chains sequenced from a single sample in a study of sequential checkpoint blockade in melanoma. The sample's treatment: randomized to nivolumab then ipilimumab (arm A) or the reverse (arm B). Using immunoSEQ multiplex PCR, the repertoire was profiled, and TCRdb retains in-frame clones only, with some absent. The sample records 40,000 or so clones, roughly 90% being singletons. Sequenced here: CD8+ T cells sorted from blood (inferred from file names), sampled from a patient given nivolumab and ipilimumab in sequence. The origin of the receptors is a human donor with melanoma.

This clone has a handful of counts. The gene calls are TRBV19 and TRBJ2-1; D may be TRBD2 (5 bases). This CDR3 has 15 residues. V was shortened by 2 bases and J by 1 base, with 9 bases between the two germline ends. Germline values: CDR1 LNHDA, CDR2 SQIVND (reference sequence). The CDR3 protein is CASSIPGSSYNEQFF. CDR3 coding DNA: TGTGCCAGTAGTATACCGGGGTCTTCCTACAATGAGCAGTTCTTC.

The chain combines TRBV5-4 with TRBJ2-2; possible D gene TRBD1, 6 bases. The CDR3 has 16 residues. V lost 4 bases, J lost 4 bases, and 17 bases lay in between. Germline-derived CDR1 and CDR2 are SGHNT and YYREEE (reference sequence). CDR3 in DNA: TGTGCCAGCAGCCCTAAGACAGGTTATCGCACCGGGGAGCTGTTTTTT. Its translation is CASSPKTGYRTGELFF.

This chain links TRBV5-1 with TRBJ2-1; D is unresolved. V gave up 4 bases and J gave up 2 bases, with 16 bases separating them. The CDR3 spans 16 residues. From germline, CDR1 is SGHRS and CDR2 YFSETQ. CDR3 protein: CASSLTFLATYNEQFF. For the CDR3, the DNA is TGCGCCAGCAGCCTAACGTTCTTAGCAACCTACAATGAGCAGTTCTTC.

In this sample, this clone turned up once. J is TRBJ1-2 and V is TRBV5-1; 9 nucleotides line up with TRBD1. The CDR3 sequence is 14 residues long. J lost 4 bases, V lost 0 bases, and 1 base had no gene match. CDR1 is SGHRS, CDR2 YFSETQ, per germline. The CDR3 DNA reads TGCGCCAGCAGCTTGGGACAGGGGGGCTATGGCTACACCTTC. Translating it yields CASSLGQGGYGYTF.

This clone appeared once. The chain links TRBV27 to TRBJ2-7; 13 bases fit TRBD2. The CDR3 covers 15 residues. Germline V gives CDR1 MNHEY, CDR2 SMNVEV (reference sequence). V trimming: 4 bases; J trimming: 5 bases; junction bases outside the gene matches: 5. The DNA for the CDR3 is TGTGCCAGCAGTTCGGGGACTAGCGGGACGGACGAGCAGTACTTC. It is translated as CASSSGTSGTDEQYF.

The chain is built from TRBV27 and TRBJ2-3; TRBD2 aligns across 12 bases. Germline V gene data show CDR1 as MNHEY and CDR2 as SMNVEV (reference sequence). With 4 bases clipped from V and 6 bases from J, the junction kept 11 bases outside the gene matches. This CDR3 spans 17 amino acids. In DNA, the CDR3 is TGTGCCAGCAGTTCCCCCGGACTAGCGGGAAGAGGGGATACGCAGTATTTT. This gives the protein CASSSPGLAGRGDTQYF.

The V call is TRBV27, the J call TRBJ2-7; D unclear. V was cut by 8 bases and J by 3 bases, with 8 bases left in between. The CDR3 runs to 11 residues. Germline assignment: CDR1 MNHEY and CDR2 SMNVEV (reference sequence). CDR3 nucleotide sequence: TGTGCCAGCGCTTCCGGCTACGAGCAGTACTTC. Translation: CASASGYEQYF.

CDR3 nucleotides: TGTGCCAGCAGTTTAAGGGGGTCCGGGGAGCTGTTTTTT. This gives the protein CASSLRGSGELFF. The V and J genes are TRBV28 and TRBJ2-2; maybe TRBD1 (6 bases). The CDR3 is made up of 13 amino acids. Per germline, CDR1 MDHEN and CDR2 SYDVKM. V was pared by 2 bases and J by 6 bases, with 7 bases between.

J is TRBJ2-2 and V is TRBV7-3, with a tentative D call TRBD2 (6 bases). V was shortened by 4 bases and J by 6 bases, with 15 bases between the two germline ends. CDR3 length equals 15 residues. Per the germline V gene, CDR1 is SGHTA and CDR2 is FQGTGA. The CDR3 DNA is TGTGCCAGCAGCTCTCTCGGGGGAGGAGCCGGGGAGCTGTTTTTT. Protein product: CASSSLGGGAGELFF.

V and J are TRBV11-3 and TRBJ2-7, with D maybe TRBD2 (5 bases). The CDR3 is 14 residues long. Per the germline V gene, CDR1 is SGHNT and CDR2 is YENEEA. The V end was cut by 4 bases, the J end by 5 bases, with 15 bases between. The CDR3 bases are TGTGCCAGCAGCTCCGGATCGGGGTTTCACGAGCAGTACTTC. This gives the protein CASSSGSGFHEQYF.

This clone was seen a single time. CDR3 amino acids: CASSSTGTSGNEQFF. The CDR3 bases are TGTGCCAGCAGCTCAACCGGGACTAGCGGGAATGAGCAGTTCTTC. The chain links TRBV7-3 to TRBJ2-1; 12 bases map to TRBD2. Trimming took 4 bases from V and 7 from J; bases not matched to a gene: 5. CDR1 SGHTA and CDR2 FQGTGA come from the germline V gene. This CDR3 has 15 amino acids.

This sequence joins TRBV7-9 and TRBJ2-7, with 8 bases lining up with TRBD1. V gave up 5 bases and J gave up 3 bases; unmatched junction bases: 3. Per germline, CDR1 SEHNR and CDR2 FQNEAQ (reference sequence). This CDR3 region has 13 residues. CDR3 residues: CASSRGQVYEQYV. CDR3 bases: TGTGCCAGCAGCCGGGGACAGGTCTACGAGCAGTACGTC.

The chain is built from TRBV7-6 and TRBJ2-5; a weak D match, TRBD2 (5 bases). The CDR3 is made up of 14 amino acids. Germline CDR1 and CDR2: SGHVS and FNYEAQ. V was trimmed by 0 bases and J by 5 bases, leaving 10 bases between them. Here the CDR3 DNA reads TGTGCCAGCAGCTTAGCTGGCGGAGGCGAGACCCAGTACTTC. The encoded protein is CASSLAGGGETQYF.

The V and J genes are TRBV9 and TRBJ2-5; TRBD2 agrees at 9 bases. V lost 3 bases to trimming and J lost 0 bases; unmatched junction nucleotides: 3. There are 15 residues in the CDR3. The germline gives CDR1 SGDLS, CDR2 YYNGEE. CDR3 sequence reads: CASSAGLADQETQYF. CDR3 sequence (DNA): TGTGCCAGCAGCGCGGGACTAGCAGACCAAGAGACCCAGTACTTC.

This chain uses TRBV9 with TRBJ2-1, with D tentatively TRBD2 (6 bases). Germline-derived CDR1 and CDR2 are SGDLS and YYNGEE. Trimming took 4 bases from V and 10 from J, leaving 21 bases between them. This CDR3 region has 15 residues. The CDR3, as DNA: TGTGCCAGCAGCTTTCCGGGACTCTTCGCGGAGGAGCAGTTCTTC. As protein: CASSFPGLFAEEQFF. Full variable domain (rest looked up from reference TRBV9 and TRBJ2-1): DSGVTQTPKHLITATGQRVTLRCSPRSGDLSVYWYQQSLDQGLQFLIQYYNGEERAKGNILERFSAQQFPDLHSELNLSSLELGDSALYFCASSFPGLFAEEQFFGPGTRLTVL.

V usage is TRBV5-1 and J usage is TRBJ2-5; D unclear. With the DNA end fitting TRBJ2-7 better, the J assignment may be wrong. Per germline, CDR1 SGHRS and CDR2 YFSETQ. This CDR3 spans 14 amino acids. The CDR3 bases are TGCGCCAGCAGCTTGGATTTCCTTTCCTACGAGCAGTACTTC. Translation: CASSLDFLSYEQYF.

This clone was counted once. The rearrangement joins TRBV7-2 to TRBJ2-2, with D possibly being TRBD1 (5 bases). Trimming cost V 5 bases and J 3 bases, with 10 bases left between them. From germline, CDR1 is SGHTA and CDR2 FQGNSA. The CDR3 is 14 residues long. DNA for the CDR3: TGTGCCAGCAGCCCAGGGCCCTACACCGGGGAGCTGTTTTTT. It yields the protein CASSPGPYTGELFF.

On this clone: At one end the junction does not follow the germline gene, possibly because of a read error. The same CDR3 arises from other DNA sequences in this sample as well. The chain joins TRBV9 to TRBJ1-2; possible D gene TRBD1, 6 bases. The CDR3 is 13 amino acids. Germline V lookup: CDR1 SGDLS, CDR2 YYNGEE. The CDR3, as DNA: TGCGCCAGCAGCCCCTGGGACACAGAGGGCTACACCTTC. Amino acids: CASSPWDTEGYTF. Full variable domain (missing parts from reference TRBV9 and TRBJ1-2): DSGVTQTPKHLITATGQRVTLRCSPRSGDLSVYWYQQSLDQGLQFLIQYYNGEERAKGNILERFSAQQFPDLHSELNLSSLELGDSALYFCASSPWDTEGYTFGSGTRLTVV.

This rearrangement joins TRBV20-1 to TRBJ2-7; D unclear. Trimming took 5 bases from V and 6 from J, leaving 11 bases between them. Germline V CDR1 and CDR2: DFQATT, SNEGSKA (reference sequence). The CDR3 has 11 residues. The CDR3 DNA sequence: TGCAGTGCTCCTCGGTTCGGCGAGCAGTACTTC. It is translated as CSAPRFGEQYF.

This clone was seen only a few times. The V gene is TRBV10-1, the J gene TRBJ2-7; TRBD2 aligns across 8 bases. Trimming took 3 bases from V and 3 from J; bases not matched to a gene: 22. The CDR3 length is 20 residues. Germline CDR1 WNHNN, CDR2 SYGVQD (reference sequence). CDR3 sequence: CASSDYGSGTSPPKIYEQYV. CDR3 sequence (DNA): TGCGCCAGCAGTGACTACGGTTCCGGGACTAGTCCACCTAAAATCTACGAGCAGTACGTC.

The rearrangement links TRBV30 to TRBJ2-7, with D possibly matching TRBD2 (5 bases). The germline V gene encodes CDR1 GTSNPN and CDR2 SVGIG (reference sequence). This CDR3 spans 13 amino acids. The V gene lost 8 bases and the J gene lost 8 bases, with 22 bases spanning the gap. CDR3: CARLDRAGRKQYF. The CDR3 nucleotides read TGTGCCCGGTTGGACCGGGCTGGGAGAAAGCAGTACTTC.

The gene calls are TRBV10-3 and TRBJ2-1; 9 bases map to TRBD1. The V and J ends lost 3 bases and 7 bases, in that order; junction bases with no gene match: 7. CDR1 is ENHRY, CDR2 SYGVKD, per germline. The CDR3 contains 15 residues. In DNA, the CDR3 is TGTGCCATCAGTGAAAGGGGACAGGGTTTAAATGAGCAGTTCTTC. Translation: CAISERGQGLNEQFF.

The V and J genes are TRBV28 and TRBJ2-7, with 9 positions matching TRBD2. Germline V lookup: CDR1 MDHEN, CDR2 SYDVKM. The CDR3 has 15 amino acids. With V trimmed by 6 bases and J by 5 bases, 11 bases remained unmatched. This CDR3 reads CASSRGEREAHEQYF. The CDR3 DNA sequence: TGTGCCAGCAGCCGCGGGGAGCGGGAGGCCCACGAGCAGTACTTC. Filled out from reference TRBV28 and TRBJ2-7, the complete variable domain reads DVKVTQSSRYLVKRTGEKVFLECVQDMDHENMFWYRQDPGLGLRLIYFSYDVKMKEKGDIPEGYSVSREKKERFSLILESASTNQTSMYLCASSRGEREAHEQYFGPGTRLTVT.

This clone was detected only a few times. The chain employs TRBV27 and TRBJ1-2; no reliable D call. Trimming took 10 bases from V and 0 from J, leaving 21 bases between them. The V gene's germline CDR1 is MNHEY and CDR2 SMNVEV (reference sequence). The CDR3 loop spans 16 amino acids. The chain's CDR3 is CAIIVGRAFSNYGYTF. In DNA form, the CDR3 reads TGTGCCATTATAGTGGGGAGGGCTTTTTCTAACTATGGCTACACCTTC.

This chain connects TRBV27 to TRBJ2-1; D is ambiguous. Germline V gene data show CDR1 as MNHEY and CDR2 as SMNVEV (reference sequence). V lost 2 bases and J lost 0, with 5 bases in between. The CDR3 runs to 14 residues. CDR3 sequence reads: CASSLGNSYNEQFF. CDR3 nucleotides: TGTGCCAGCAGTTTAGGCAACTCCTACAATGAGCAGTTCTTC.

The rearrangement joins TRBV28 to TRBJ2-5, with D perhaps matching TRBD2 (6 bases). This CDR3 spans 13 amino acids. Per germline, CDR1 MDHEN and CDR2 SYDVKM. V dropped 3 bases and J dropped 4 bases, with 9 bases sitting between them. Here the CDR3 reads CASSFQGGETQYF. The CDR3 DNA reads TGTGCCAGCAGTTTCCAGGGAGGAGAGACCCAGTACTTC.

The chain links TRBV27 to TRBJ1-5, with D maybe TRBD1 (5 bases). V was pared by 5 bases and J by 6 bases, with 11 bases between. The CDR3 has 13 amino acids. Germline CDR1 is MNHEY and CDR2 is SMNVEV (reference sequence). The CDR3 reads CASSLGLGQPQHF. The CDR3, as DNA: TGTGCCAGCAGTCTGGGACTTGGTCAGCCCCAGCATTTT.

The genes are TRBV7-3 and TRBJ2-1; 12 bases are shared with TRBD2. J was trimmed by 4 bases and V by 1 base; bases with no gene match: 5. CDR3 size: 17 residues. The germline CDR1 and CDR2 sequences are SGHTA and FQGTGA. The CDR3 protein is CASSLIRLAGGYNEQFF. CDR3 nucleotide sequence: TGTGCCAGCAGCTTAATTCGGCTAGCGGGGGGGTACAATGAGCAGTTCTTC.

This chain links TRBV5-1 with TRBJ1-1; D might be TRBD1 (6 bases). The germline CDR1 and CDR2 sequences are SGHRS and YFSETQ. There are 13 residues in the CDR3. V lost 4 bases to trimming and J lost 4 bases, with 11 bases between them. The CDR3 bases are TGCGCCAGCAGCCTTATAGGGGGCACTGAAGCTTTCTTT. This encodes CASSLIGGTEAFF.